This T cell receptor (beta chain) was captured by sequencing in a study of shared clonotypes between healthy human individuals. Findings of the study overall: Richness estimates generally favored naive over memory subsets.

Worth noting for this clone: The target antigen is unknown.

This table comes from immunoSEQ multiplex PCR, and its TCRdb copy is limited to in-frame clones, with some not included. The table includes around 2,000,000 clones, 95% detected once. CDR3 length equals 16 residues. The V and J ends lost 0 bases and 5 bases, in that order; junction bases with no gene match: 7. The germline V gene encodes CDR1 SGDLS and CDR2 YYNGEE. This chain uses TRBV9 with TRBJ1-1; 10 bases are a match to TRBD1. The TCR was taken from a man in his late teens or twenties in good health. Source material: naive CD4+ T cells sorted from blood. Subset specified: CD45RA+ positively selected. The CDR3 here is CASSVGGDRGGTEAFF. The CDR3 DNA follows: TGTGCCAGCAGCGTAGGCGGGGACAGGGGAGGTACTGAAGCTTTCTTT.